The 15 T cell receptor beta chains listed next were all sequenced from one sample in a study of T cells in Graves' hyperthyroidism and ophthalmopathy. RNA transcripts provided the source from which TCR beta CDR3 regions were amplified. First-round RT-PCR targeting the TCR CDR3 was performed with the HTBI primer set. One entry per CDR3 protein results from TCRdb running MiXCR on the multiplex PCR reads. The table shows 600,000 to 650,000 distinct CDR3 sequences, with about 17% occurring only once. Material for sequencing was blood. The receptor source for this set is a woman in her twenties or thirties with Graves' hyperthyroidism.

Comment on this clonotype: At one end, the junction sequence differs from germline, possibly due to a read error. CDR3 protein: CASSLFGATEAFF. CDR3 DNA sequence: TGCGCCAGCAGCTTGTTTGGGGCCACTGAGGCTTTCTTT. The chain joins TRBV5-1 to TRBJ1-1, with TRBD1 as a possible D gene (5 bases). The CDR3 consists of 13 residues. Germline V gives CDR1 SGHRS, CDR2 YFSETQ.

This clonotype was seen ten or more times. The V gene is TRBV24-1, the J gene TRBJ2-1; D not resolved. V was cut by 0 bases and J by 6 bases, with 11 bases left in between. The CDR3 has 15 residues. The germline CDR1 and CDR2 sequences are KGHDR and SFDVKD. The CDR3 loop is CATSDLRLVGNEQFF. CDR3 in DNA: TGTGCCACCAGTGATTTGAGGCTAGTGGGCAATGAGCAGTTCTTC.

This clonotype has just a few counts. The genes are TRBV19 and TRBJ1-2, with TRBD1 identical over 10 bases. From germline, CDR1 is LNHDA and CDR2 SQIVND (reference sequence). CDR3 size: 13 residues. V gave up 5 bases and J gave up 6 bases; unmatched junction bases: 3. CDR3 sequence reads: CASSWGQGNGYTF. CDR3 in DNA: TGTGCCAGTAGTTGGGGACAGGGGAATGGCTACACCTTC. The whole variable domain, filled in from reference TRBV19 and TRBJ1-2, reads DGGITQSPKYLFRKEGQNVTLSCEQNLNHDAMYWYRQDPGQGLRLIYYSQIVNDFQKGDIAEGYSVSREKKESFPLTVTSAQKNPTAFYLCASSWGQGNGYTFGSGTRLTVV.

The rearrangement uses TRBV19 and TRBJ2-7; TRBD2 matches at 8 bases. With 9 bases clipped from V and 2 bases from J, the junction kept 12 bases outside the gene matches. CDR1 is LNHDA, CDR2 SQIVND, per germline (reference sequence). This CDR3 spans 15 amino acids. DNA for the CDR3: TGTGCCAGCTCTTGGCGAGCGGGAGTCCCCTACGAGCAGTACTTC. This encodes CASSWRAGVPYEQYF.

This clonotype was picked up many times. V gene TRBV20-1 combines with J gene TRBJ2-1, with 7 bases that match TRBD2. The CDR3 covers 13 residues. Per the germline V gene, CDR1 is DFQATT and CDR2 is SNEGSKA (reference sequence). After removal of 2 bases from V and 2 bases from J, the junction contained 0 bases not matched to a gene. CDR3 region: CSARLAAYNEQFF. CDR3 nucleotide sequence: TGCAGTGCTAGACTAGCGGCCTACAATGAGCAGTTCTTC.

Ten or more counts support this clonotype. This rearrangement joins TRBV6-1 to TRBJ2-1; tentative D call: TRBD1 (6 bases). The CDR3 extends over 15 amino acids. The germline CDR1 and CDR2 sequences are MNHNS and SASEGT. V lost 5 bases and J 4 bases, leaving 15 bases between the germline ends. The CDR3 DNA sequence: TGTGCCAGCAGTCAACAGGGTCCCGGATACAATGAGCAGTTCTTC. It is translated as CASSQQGPGYNEQFF.

This chain links TRBV20-1 with TRBJ2-7, with D perhaps matching TRBD1 (6 bases). CDR3 length: 18 residues. Deletions cut 3 bases from V and 2 bases from J, with 26 bases between. Germline CDR1 is DFQATT and CDR2 is SNEGSKA (reference sequence). The CDR3 loop reads CSARDRLLGPSPAYEQYF. For the CDR3, the DNA is TGCAGTGCTAGGGACAGACTATTGGGTCCAAGTCCCGCCTACGAGCAGTACTTC.

The V call is TRBV7-9, the J call TRBJ2-2; 7 nucleotides match TRBD1. The CDR3 contains 14 residues. The junction had 4 bases not matched to a gene; V was cut back by 6 bases and J by 3 bases. In germline, CDR1 is SEHNR, CDR2 FQNEAQ (reference sequence). Here the CDR3 reads CASRPGQHTGELFF. As DNA, the CDR3 is TGTGCCAGCAGGCCGGGACAGCACACCGGGGAGCTGTTTTTT.

There are a few counts of this clonotype. The rearrangement links TRBV6-1 to TRBJ1-1; perhaps TRBD1 as D (6 bases). Germline V gene lookup returns CDR1 MNHNS and CDR2 SASEGT. V was shortened by 4 bases and J by 7 bases, with 28 bases between the two germline ends. CDR3 size: 18 residues. The CDR3 protein is CASSAYRASGGKSGEAFF. As DNA, the CDR3 is TGTGCCAGCAGTGCTTACCGGGCCTCGGGGGGCAAATCGGGTGAAGCTTTCTTT.

This chain links TRBV28 with TRBJ2-7; D not resolved. The V gene's germline CDR1 is MDHEN and CDR2 SYDVKM. The CDR3 totals 12 residues. V was clipped by 5 bases and J by 3 bases, with 8 bases between them. In DNA form, the CDR3 reads TGTGCCAGCAGTACAGTGGTCTACGAGCAGTACTTC. Translating it yields CASSTVVYEQYF.

This clonotype was observed at least ten times. The chain recombines TRBV28 with TRBJ1-5, with D possibly being TRBD1 (5 bases). There are 15 residues in the CDR3. From germline, CDR1 is MDHEN and CDR2 SYDVKM. V gave up 2 bases and J gave up 6 bases, with 14 bases separating them. The CDR3 nucleotides are TGTGCCAGCAGTTTAGATGGCAGGGCGAGTCAGCCCCAGCATTTT. Residues: CASSLDGRASQPQHF. Supplemented by reference TRBV28 and TRBJ1-5, the full variable domain reads DVKVTQSSRYLVKRTGEKVFLECVQDMDHENMFWYRQDPGLGLRLIYFSYDVKMKEKGDIPEGYSVSREKKERFSLILESASTNQTSMYLCASSLDGRASQPQHFGDGTRLSIL.

This clonotype showed up many times. The chain joins TRBV18 to TRBJ1-2; D ambiguous. CDR3 length: 12 amino acids. Germline V gene data show CDR1 as KGHSH and CDR2 as LQKENI. The V end lost 2 bases, the J end lost 8 bases, and 9 bases lay between the germline ends. The CDR3: CASSPNSYGYTF. Written as DNA, the CDR3 is TGTGCCAGCTCACCAAACAGTTACGGCTACACCTTC.

This clonotype was counted ten times or more. This chain links TRBV6-1 with TRBJ1-4; D might be TRBD1 (5 bases). The CDR3 is made up of 14 amino acids. Per germline, CDR1 MNHNS and CDR2 SASEGT. Trimming removed 6 bases from V and 7 bases from J, with 15 bases in between. CDR3 DNA: TGTGCCAGCAGCACGGGGGGAAGTTTTGAAAAACTGTTTTTT. Protein product: CASSTGGSFEKLFF.

This clonotype was counted between two and nine times. This chain uses TRBV20-1 with TRBJ1-6; the match to TRBD1 covers 7 bases. This CDR3 region has 15 residues. The V gene's germline CDR1 is DFQATT and CDR2 SNEGSKA (reference sequence). V trimming: 6 bases; J trimming: 3 bases; junction bases outside the gene matches: 8. As DNA, the CDR3 is TGCAGTGCGCCGAGACAGGGATACTATAATTCACCCCTCCACTTT. It codes for CSAPRQGYYNSPLHF.

The chain recombines TRBV30 with TRBJ2-2; TRBD1 might be the D (6 bases). This CDR3 region has 15 residues. V gave up 6 bases and J gave up 0 bases, with 14 bases separating them. Germline V lookup: CDR1 GTSNPN, CDR2 SVGIG (reference sequence). The CDR3 nucleotides read TGTGCCTGTGGCGTGACAGGAGCGAACACCGGGGAGCTGTTTTTT. As protein: CACGVTGANTGELFF.